This TCR beta chain was profiled in a study of lymphopenia after photon versus proton radiotherapy (dated by TCRdb to between 2017 and 2020). For the wider study: Photon and proton radiation therapy were compared by the study for their immunological effects in patients with gastrointestinal tumors who developed high-grade lymphopenia. The study aimed to characterize how the two radiation modalities differ in their impact on the immune system. The cohort included 15 to 20 patients with gastrointestinal tumors who developed lymphopenia after receiving either photon or proton therapy.

V loses 5 bases at its end and J loses 5 bases; junction bases beyond the gene matches: 15. From the cysteine up to the phenylalanine, the CDR3 has a length of 17 residues. Only the CDR3 part of the read is kept: 51 bases, read in frame from the first base. The germline V gene sets CDR1 to SGHVS and CDR2 to FNYEAQ. The library was produced with the immunoSEQ multiplex PCR assay. Deep sequencing of rearranged TCR beta loci, alongside multiparametric flow cytometry, was used to profile T cell repertoires. Imported from immuneACCESS, the table was reduced by TCRdb to in-frame sequences with V and J called. These copies leave out some clones; in studies compared against another copy, an unresolved V gene accounts for under half, and the cause of the remainder is not known. For this sample there are roughly 63,000 clones; less than 85% appear just once. Roughly 2.1% of the sample belongs to the ten largest clones.

Turning to this clone: The antigen it binds to is not known. One base away there is no much larger clone; base qualities are not given.

General conclusions and limits of the study: Once the lymphocyte count had reached its nadir, the repertoires of photon-treated patients showed oligoclonal expansion, particularly of CD8+ Temra cells, and this expansion drove the decline in diversity. Across the cohort, a larger post-nadir drop in TCR diversity was inversely correlated with overall survival time among patients who died. The authors looked at the survival association only in patients who died, and they framed better survival with proton therapy as a possibility rather than a demonstrated result. During treatment, patients who received photon therapy lost naive T cells and TCR diversity and gained effector/memory populations, whereas patients who received proton therapy remained relatively stable.

The sequenced sample was peripheral blood, obtained from a patient treated with proton-based radiotherapy. Recombination connected TRBV7-6 to TRBJ2-5; 9 junctional bases match TRBD2. The TCR comes from a man in his fifties or sixties with pancreatic cancer. The nucleotide sequence is TGTGCCAGCAGCCCCCCCGAGGGCGGGAGGGCCGGGGAGACCCAGTACTTC. This codes for CASSPPEGGRAGETQYF.